The 5 T cell receptor beta chains reported below all come from one sample, sequenced in a study of T cell responses to AZD1222 COVID-19 vaccine. Measured with immunoSEQ multiplex PCR; TCRdb has only the in-frame clones, and not every one. Here the sample spans 150,000 or so clones, 90% to 95% being singletons. This specimen was peripheral blood, taken 28 days after the second AZD1222 dose. The receptors originated from an adult who received the AZD1222 COVID-19 vaccine.

The chain uses TRBV4-1 and TRBJ2-1; TRBD1 or TRBD2 may be the D gene (5 bases each). The CDR3 covers 14 residues. Trimming removed 4 bases from V and 3 bases from J, with 10 bases in between. Germline V gene sequence: CDR1 MGHRA, CDR2 YSYEKL. CDR3 nucleotide sequence: TGCGCCAGCAGCCCGGCAGGGAGCTACAATGAGCAGTTCTTC. It codes for CASSPAGSYNEQFF.

Here the CDR3 reads CASSLVSGNANYGYTF. The CDR3 DNA reads as TGTGCCAGCAGCTTAGTATCCGGGAACGCTAACTATGGCTACACCTTC. The V call is TRBV11-2, the J call TRBJ1-2, with unresolved D. CDR1 and CDR2 from the germline V gene are SGHAT and FQNNGV. The V and J ends lost 1 base and 0 bases respectively, with 12 bases between them. The CDR3 has 16 residues.

This chain uses TRBV7-9 with TRBJ1-4, with 7 nucleotides matching TRBD1. Trimming cost V 5 bases and J 4 bases; bases outside gene matches: 10. The length of the CDR3 is 16 residues. Germline V gene sequence: CDR1 SEHNR, CDR2 FQNEAQ (reference sequence). The CDR3 protein is CASSPKQGTGNEKLFF. Written as DNA, the CDR3 is TGTGCCAGCAGCCCGAAACAGGGGACGGGTAATGAAAAACTGTTTTTT.

This sequence joins TRBV2 and TRBJ1-1, with 12 bases matching TRBD1. Unmatched junction bases numbered 11, after V lost 6 bases and J lost 9 bases. The CDR3 is 15 residues long. Germline loops: CDR1 SNHLY, CDR2 FYNNEI. CDR3 sequence reads: CASREITGTGGKAFF. CDR3 bases: TGTGCCAGCAGAGAGATCACCGGGACAGGGGGCAAAGCTTTCTTT.

The V and J genes are TRBV6-5 and TRBJ2-5, with 7 positions matching TRBD1. Germline V CDR1 and CDR2: MNHEY, SVGAGI. The trim removed 6 bases at V and 5 bases at J, leaving 9 bases unmatched. CDR3 size: 14 residues. CDR3 sequence (DNA): TGTGCCAGCAGCCTTAACAGGGGCTCCGAGACCCAGTACTTC. Amino acid sequence: CASSLNRGSETQYF.